The rows below give T cell receptor beta chains drawn from one sample of a study of cytomegalovirus exposure and HLA in healthy donors. The method was immunoSEQ multiplex PCR; TCRdb's version includes in-frame clones alone and lacks a portion of them. Among about 150,000 clones listed, roughly 85% were seen once. The specimen sequenced was PBMCs. All receptors derive from a male donor in good health and CMV-seronegative. The CDR3 runs from the conserved cysteine through the conserved F or W. Each record gives: J gene, D gene, clone size, V gene, CDR3 protein, CDR3 DNA. D genes are given only for firm matches. Expanded clones get a size class; other rows say once, few or many, or leave the size out.

j_gene: TRBJ2-7
d_gene: .
abundance: .
v_gene: TRBV19
CDR3aa: CASSIFGGNSYEQYF
CDR3nt: TGTGCCAGTAGTATTTTCGGGGGTAACTCCTACGAGCAGTACTTC

j_gene: TRBJ1-1
d_gene: .
abundance: .
v_gene: TRBV19
CDR3aa: CASSPIQTGGPMNTEAFF
CDR3nt: TGTGCCAGTAGTCCAATCCAGACGGGCGGGCCAATGAACACTGAAGCTTTCTTT

j_gene: TRBJ2-7
d_gene: TRBD1
abundance: few
v_gene: TRBV28
CDR3aa: CASALGTGLGYEQYF
CDR3nt: TGTGCCAGCGCTCTAGGGACAGGGCTTGGCTACGAGCAGTACTTC

j_gene: TRBJ2-7
d_gene: .
abundance: .
v_gene: TRBV5-1
CDR3aa: CASSQTEWRSGEQYF
CDR3nt: TGCGCCAGCAGCCAGACCGAATGGCGTAGCGGCGAGCAGTACTTC

j_gene: TRBJ2-3
d_gene: .
abundance: .
v_gene: TRBV5-1
CDR3aa: CASSPNTQYF
CDR3nt: TGCGCCAGCAGCCCTAATACGCAGTATTTT

j_gene: TRBJ2-3
d_gene: .
abundance: .
v_gene: TRBV9
CDR3aa: CASSVGAPIRADTQYF
CDR3nt: TGTGCCAGCAGCGTAGGGGCTCCAATACGAGCAGATACGCAGTATTTT

j_gene: TRBJ1-5
d_gene: .
abundance: .
v_gene: TRBV28
CDR3aa: CASSLRGGGQPQHF
CDR3nt: TGTGCCAGCAGTTTGAGGGGAGGGGGACAGCCCCAGCATTTT

j_gene: TRBJ1-2
d_gene: TRBD1
abundance: few
v_gene: TRBV10-3
CDR3aa: CAISESDRAHGYTF
CDR3nt: TGTGCCATCAGTGAGTCGGACAGGGCCCATGGCTACACCTTC

j_gene: TRBJ2-5
d_gene: .
abundance: .
v_gene: TRBV7-6
CDR3aa: CASSPREGRQETQYF
CDR3nt: TGTGCCAGCAGTCCTCGGGAAGGTCGTCAAGAGACCCAGTACTTC

j_gene: TRBJ2-1
d_gene: .
abundance: .
v_gene: TRBV2
CDR3aa: CASGDGGPSYSYNEQFF
CDR3nt: TGTGCAAGCGGGGACGGGGGGCCATCTTACTCCTACAATGAGCAGTTCTTC

j_gene: TRBJ2-2
d_gene: .
abundance: few
v_gene: TRBV9
CDR3aa: CASSVVSRATGELFF
CDR3nt: TGTGCCAGCAGCGTAGTATCCAGGGCCACCGGGGAGCTGTTTTTT

j_gene: TRBJ2-3
d_gene: .
abundance: .
v_gene: TRBV7-9
CDR3aa: CASSSSEEQGRDTQYF
CDR3nt: TGTGCCAGCAGCTCCTCCGAGGAACAGGGCCGAGATACGCAGTATTTT

j_gene: TRBJ1-6
d_gene: TRBD1
abundance: .
v_gene: TRBV28
CDR3aa: CASRLTEDRANSPLHF
CDR3nt: TGTGCCAGCAGACTAACGGAGGACAGGGCTAATTCACCCCTCCACTTT

j_gene: TRBJ2-2
d_gene: .
abundance: .
v_gene: TRBV6-4
CDR3aa: CANPGGTGELFF
CDR3nt: TGTGCCAACCCAGGGGGGACCGGGGAGCTGTTTTTT

j_gene: TRBJ1-2
d_gene: TRBD1
abundance: .
v_gene: TRBV27
CDR3aa: CASSLRGQTNGYTF
CDR3nt: TGTGCCAGCAGTTTAAGGGGGCAAACGAATGGCTACACCTTC

j_gene: TRBJ2-1
d_gene: TRBD2
abundance: few
v_gene: TRBV2
CDR3aa: CASSGPGLAGGSSYNEQFF
CDR3nt: TGTGCCAGCAGTGGCCCGGGACTAGCGGGAGGGAGCTCCTACAATGAGCAGTTCTTC

j_gene: TRBJ2-2
d_gene: TRBD2
abundance: .
v_gene: TRBV7-9
CDR3aa: CASSPKVAGGTGELFF
CDR3nt: TGTGCCAGCAGCCCGAAGGTAGCGGGGGGCACCGGGGAGCTGTTTTTT

j_gene: TRBJ2-1
d_gene: .
abundance: .
v_gene: TRBV6-6
CDR3aa: CASTTYGRNEQFF
CDR3nt: TGTGCCAGCACCACCTATGGTCGCAATGAGCAGTTCTTC

j_gene: TRBJ1-1
d_gene: .
abundance: .
v_gene: TRBV18
CDR3aa: CASSPAGLPADTEAFF
CDR3nt: TGTGCCAGCTCACCTGCCGGACTCCCCGCTGACACTGAAGCTTTCTTT

j_gene: TRBJ1-5
d_gene: .
abundance: .
v_gene: TRBV2
CDR3aa: CASSHRARNNQPQHF
CDR3nt: TGTGCCAGCAGTCACAGGGCTCGAAACAATCAGCCCCAGCATTTT

j_gene: TRBJ1-2
d_gene: .
abundance: once
v_gene: TRBV30
CDR3aa: CAWSHGVPNYGYTF
CDR3nt: TGTGCCTGGAGTCACGGAGTCCCCAACTATGGCTACACCTTC

j_gene: TRBJ2-1
d_gene: .
abundance: .
v_gene: TRBV21-1
CDR3aa: CASRTVAGDNEQFF
CDR3nt: TGTGCCAGCAGGACGGTAGCGGGAGACAATGAGCAGTTCTTC

j_gene: TRBJ2-7
d_gene: TRBD1
abundance: .
v_gene: TRBV19
CDR3aa: CASSGLPPGQGLLPIYEQYF
CDR3nt: TGTGCCAGTAGTGGACTCCCGCCGGGACAGGGCCTACTACCAATCTACGAGCAGTACTTC

j_gene: TRBJ1-1
d_gene: .
abundance: .
v_gene: TRBV18
CDR3aa: CASSPRTEEYRNTEAFF
CDR3nt: TGTGCCAGCTCACCTCGAACAGAAGAGTATAGGAACACTGAAGCTTTCTTT

j_gene: TRBJ2-2
d_gene: .
abundance: .
v_gene: TRBV7-7
CDR3aa: CASSHAGDPGELFF
CDR3nt: TGTGCTAGCAGCCATGCAGGGGATCCCGGGGAGCTGTTTTTT

j_gene: TRBJ1-1
d_gene: .
abundance: .
v_gene: TRBV11-2
CDR3aa: CASSLGQASTEAFF
CDR3nt: TGTGCCAGCAGCTTAGGCCAGGCGTCCACTGAAGCTTTCTTT

j_gene: TRBJ2-3
d_gene: .
abundance: .
v_gene: TRBV5-1
CDR3aa: CASSQARDTQYF
CDR3nt: TGCGCCAGCAGTCAAGCGAGAGATACGCAGTATTTT

j_gene: TRBJ2-1
d_gene: TRBD2
abundance: few
v_gene: TRBV6-5
CDR3aa: CASRGGRYNEQFF
CDR3nt: TGTGCCAGCCGGGGGGGCCGATACAATGAGCAGTTCTTC

j_gene: TRBJ1-5
d_gene: TRBD1
abundance: .
v_gene: TRBV6-5
CDR3aa: CASSYSGQGQPQHF
CDR3nt: TGTGCCAGCAGTTACTCGGGACAGGGGCAGCCCCAGCATTTT

j_gene: TRBJ2-2
d_gene: .
abundance: once
v_gene: TRBV4-1
CDR3aa: CASGGGVLANTGELFF
CDR3nt: TGCGCCAGCGGAGGCGGGGTACTTGCGAACACCGGGGAGCTGTTTTTT

j_gene: TRBJ2-7
d_gene: .
abundance: .
v_gene: TRBV20-1
CDR3aa: CSAWHPYEQYF
CDR3nt: TGCAGTGCTTGGCATCCCTACGAGCAGTACTTC

j_gene: TRBJ2-7
d_gene: .
abundance: .
v_gene: TRBV5-5
CDR3aa: CASSLLGEQYF
CDR3nt: TGTGCCAGCAGCTTGCTCGGTGAGCAGTACTTC

j_gene: TRBJ2-7
d_gene: .
abundance: .
v_gene: TRBV4-2
CDR3aa: CASSQASRQGTYEQYF
CDR3nt: TGTGCCAGCAGCCAAGCATCAAGGCAGGGGACCTACGAGCAGTACTTC

j_gene: TRBJ2-5
d_gene: .
abundance: .
v_gene: TRBV7-9
CDR3aa: CASSLARQTQETQYF
CDR3nt: TGTGCCAGCAGCTTAGCGAGACAGACACAAGAGACCCAGTACTTC

j_gene: TRBJ2-2
d_gene: .
abundance: .
v_gene: TRBV5-6
CDR3aa: CASSFQRASSDTGELFF
CDR3nt: TGTGCCAGCAGCTTTCAGCGTGCGAGTTCCGACACCGGGGAGCTGTTTTTT

j_gene: TRBJ1-1
d_gene: .
abundance: .
v_gene: TRBV6-5
CDR3aa: CASSGRENTEAFF
CDR3nt: TGTGCCAGCAGTGGCAGGGAGAACACTGAAGCTTTCTTT

j_gene: TRBJ2-3
d_gene: .
abundance: .
v_gene: TRBV28
CDR3aa: CASSFQVWPTPDTQYF
CDR3nt: TGTGCCAGCAGTTTTCAGGTGTGGCCCACACCAGATACGCAGTATTTT

j_gene: TRBJ1-2
d_gene: TRBD1
abundance: .
v_gene: TRBV28
CDR3aa: CASSVPGQSYGYTF
CDR3nt: TGTGCCAGCAGTGTTCCGGGACAGAGCTATGGCTACACCTTC

j_gene: TRBJ2-7
d_gene: TRBD1
abundance: .
v_gene: TRBV7-8
CDR3aa: CASSLASGTGENF
CDR3nt: TGTGCCAGCAGCTTAGCGTCCGGGACAGGGGAGAACTTC

j_gene: TRBJ1-1
d_gene: TRBD1
abundance: .
v_gene: TRBV18
CDR3aa: CASSPPDRGIYTEAFF
CDR3nt: TGTGCCAGCTCACCCCCGGACAGGGGTATTTACACTGAAGCTTTCTTT

j_gene: TRBJ2-5
d_gene: .
abundance: few
v_gene: TRBV27
CDR3aa: CASSGGSGETQYF
CDR3nt: TGTGCCAGCAGTGGAGGGTCTGGAGAGACCCAGTACTTC

j_gene: TRBJ1-2
d_gene: TRBD1
abundance: .
v_gene: TRBV2
CDR3aa: CASAGWGQGYTF
CDR3nt: TGTGCCAGCGCTGGATGGGGACAGGGCTACACCTTC

j_gene: TRBJ2-7
d_gene: TRBD2
abundance: .
v_gene: TRBV11-2
CDR3aa: CASSVGLAGGGYEQYF
CDR3nt: TGTGCCAGCAGCGTGGGACTAGCGGGAGGTGGCTACGAGCAGTACTTC

j_gene: TRBJ2-1
d_gene: .
abundance: .
v_gene: TRBV4-3
CDR3aa: CASSQDLASDYNEQFF
CDR3nt: TGCGCCAGCAGCCAAGATCTGGCTAGCGATTACAATGAGCAGTTCTTC

j_gene: TRBJ2-2
d_gene: TRBD1
abundance: .
v_gene: TRBV5-6
CDR3aa: CASSLWGTGRDTGELFF
CDR3nt: TGTGCCAGCAGCTTGTGGGGGACAGGGAGGGACACCGGGGAGCTGTTTTTT

j_gene: TRBJ2-7
d_gene: TRBD2
abundance: .
v_gene: TRBV7-9
CDR3aa: CASGAGDLIYEQYF
CDR3nt: TGTGCCAGCGGGGCGGGGGACCTGATCTACGAGCAGTACTTC

j_gene: TRBJ2-5
d_gene: .
abundance: .
v_gene: TRBV18
CDR3aa: CASSGQQDKTQYF
CDR3nt: TGTGCCAGCTCAGGGCAACAAGATAAGACCCAGTACTTC

j_gene: TRBJ1-1
d_gene: .
abundance: .
v_gene: TRBV6-6
CDR3aa: CASSYPYWDWGEAFF
CDR3nt: TGTGCCAGCAGTTACCCTTACTGGGACTGGGGTGAAGCTTTCTTT

j_gene: TRBJ2-3
d_gene: TRBD2
abundance: .
v_gene: TRBV4-1
CDR3aa: CASSQFLLAGITDTQYF
CDR3nt: TGCGCCAGCAGCCAATTTCTCCTAGCGGGGATCACAGATACGCAGTATTTT

j_gene: TRBJ2-6
d_gene: TRBD1
abundance: .
v_gene: TRBV5-6
CDR3aa: CASSLAGGAFSGANVLTF
CDR3nt: TGTGCCAGCAGCTTGGCAGGGGGCGCGTTCTCTGGGGCCAACGTCCTGACTTTC

j_gene: TRBJ2-3
d_gene: .
abundance: .
v_gene: TRBV19
CDR3aa: CASSIGPPRFYSDTQYF
CDR3nt: TGTGCCAGTAGTATAGGCCCCCCGCGTTTTTATTCAGATACGCAGTATTTT

j_gene: TRBJ2-5
d_gene: TRBD2
abundance: .
v_gene: TRBV9
CDR3aa: CASSRIGTSYAETQYF
CDR3nt: TGTGCCAGCAGCCGTATCGGGACTAGTTATGCGGAGACCCAGTACTTC

j_gene: TRBJ1-1
d_gene: .
abundance: .
v_gene: TRBV19
CDR3aa: CASNLGGAQAFF
CDR3nt: TGTGCCAGTAACTTGGGGGGGGCGCAAGCTTTCTTT

j_gene: TRBJ2-5
d_gene: TRBD1
abundance: .
v_gene: TRBV7-3
CDR3aa: CASSNGTGVYQETQYF
CDR3nt: TGTGCCAGCAGTAATGGGACAGGGGTGTACCAAGAGACCCAGTACTTC

j_gene: TRBJ2-4
d_gene: TRBD2
abundance: once
v_gene: TRBV7-2
CDR3aa: CASSLLAGEVNIQYF
CDR3nt: TGTGCCAGCAGCTTACTAGCGGGGGAGGTAAACATTCAGTACTTC

j_gene: TRBJ2-7
d_gene: TRBD2
abundance: .
v_gene: TRBV6-5
CDR3aa: CASRPGLAGSYEQYF
CDR3nt: TGTGCCAGCAGGCCTGGACTAGCGGGTTCCTACGAGCAGTACTTC

j_gene: TRBJ2-5
d_gene: TRBD2
abundance: .
v_gene: TRBV11-2
CDR3aa: CASSRDPAGVETQYF
CDR3nt: TGTGCCAGCAGCCGCGATCCAGCGGGAGTAGAGACCCAGTACTTC

j_gene: TRBJ2-1
d_gene: .
abundance: .
v_gene: TRBV18
CDR3aa: CASSPPRRGPYNEQFF
CDR3nt: TGTGCCAGCTCACCACCGAGGAGGGGGCCCTACAATGAGCAGTTCTTC

j_gene: TRBJ1-2
d_gene: TRBD1
abundance: .
v_gene: TRBV6-6
CDR3aa: CASSQGAAGGYTF
CDR3nt: TGTGCCAGCAGCCAGGGGGCCGCGGGTGGCTACACCTTC